This is a list of T cell receptor beta chains from one sample in a study of blood T cell repertoires in COVID-19. Profiling relied on immunoSEQ multiplex PCR, and the TCRdb table lists in-frame clones only, not all of them. The data show around 350,000 clones, around nine tenths seen once. Sequenced input: peripheral blood. The receptors here all came from a human donor in a cohort sampled during active COVID-19. CDR3s leave out the opening cysteine and the closing phenylalanine or tryptophan.

TRBJ2-3,TRBV6-1,ASSERTSVDTQY
TRBJ2-2,TRBV19,ASSRASGGGGELF
TRBJ2-7,TRBV11-1,ASSPDRVGHEQY
TRBJ1-1,TRBV3-1/TRBV3-2,ASSQDQQGDTEAF
TRBJ1-1,TRBV3-1/TRBV3-2,ASSQGSTGRTEAF
TRBJ1-1,TRBV7-2,ASSLVPGTAEAF
TRBJ2-3,TRBV12-5,ASGLGDRDGTDTQY
TRBJ2-1,TRBV27,ASSQTSGGVGEQF
TRBJ2-5,TRBV24-1,ATSDKTGRETQY
TRBJ2-3,TRBV25-1,ASRRTSPGSDTQY
TRBJ2-7,TRBV6-1,ASSEIPAASYEQY
TRBJ2-5,TRBV7-9,ASSLPGGETQY
TRBJ1-1,TRBV2,ASKPELLMTTEAF
TRBJ1-1,TRBV28,ASSVPGGEAF
TRBJ1-1,TRBV6-5,ASRKDREGTEAF
TRBJ1-2,TRBV9,ASSVADRANYGYT
TRBJ2-7,TRBV7-3,ASSLQQGGEQY
TRBJ2-5,TRBV30,AWSVSRPGLYQETQY
TRBJ2-5,TRBV2,ASSSSGTSGRAGTQY
TRBJ2-2,TRBV9,ASSAGLGELF
TRBJ1-5,TRBV18,ASSPGRDSNQPQH
TRBJ1-6,TRBV9,ASSALWEGRNSPLH
TRBJ1-3,TRBV29-1,SVVGSFYPSGIY
TRBJ2-2,TRBV6-5,ASSKSGWGTGELF
TRBJ2-1,TRBV5-1,ASSLDGQGYEQF
TRBJ1-2,TRBV7-9,ASSLAGTRTGGYT
TRBJ1-5,TRBV15,ATWAEGPEPQH
TRBJ1-2,TRBV28,ASSLPGGQYYGYT
TRBJ1-1,TRBV20-1,SARSTREAF
TRBJ2-2,TRBV29-1,SVTTGLGGELF
TRBJ1-1,TRBV30,AWNIGTVSTEAF
TRBJ2-3,TRBV28,ASSSGTTGDTQY
TRBJ1-2,TRBV7-3,ASSLDTGVAEGYT
TRBJ1-1,TRBV29-1,SVEPGGGTEAF
TRBJ1-3,TRBV9,ASSVQDRGRNTIY
TRBJ1-6,TRBV6-5,ASSYGGNDSPLH
TRBJ1-5,TRBV19,ASSIRRTGSNQPQH
TRBJ2-7,TRBV9,ASSVGSSYEQY
TRBJ1-1,TRBV3-1/TRBV3-2,ASTRGTEAF
TRBJ1-2,TRBV11-2,ASSRHSYGYT
TRBJ1-2,TRBV6-6,ASSYSRAEGYGYT
TRBJ2-1,TRBV14,ASSQYSGRSYNEQF
TRBJ1-2,TRBV18,ASSPPGLTYGYT
TRBJ1-5,TRBV6-5,ASSLNSNQPQH
TRBJ2-7,TRBV5-4,ASSPTGSQISYEQY
TRBJ2-2,TRBV11-1,ASSSPRGQQTGELF
TRBJ2-3,TRBV6-5,ASRAGTDTQY
TRBJ1-4,TRBV5-1,ASSLGQDRNEKLF
TRBJ1-5,TRBV6-2/TRBV6-3,ASSVQGPWGNQPQH
TRBJ2-5,TRBV5-1,ASSPVPILAGEVETQY
TRBJ1-1,TRBV6-5,ASSLGNEAF